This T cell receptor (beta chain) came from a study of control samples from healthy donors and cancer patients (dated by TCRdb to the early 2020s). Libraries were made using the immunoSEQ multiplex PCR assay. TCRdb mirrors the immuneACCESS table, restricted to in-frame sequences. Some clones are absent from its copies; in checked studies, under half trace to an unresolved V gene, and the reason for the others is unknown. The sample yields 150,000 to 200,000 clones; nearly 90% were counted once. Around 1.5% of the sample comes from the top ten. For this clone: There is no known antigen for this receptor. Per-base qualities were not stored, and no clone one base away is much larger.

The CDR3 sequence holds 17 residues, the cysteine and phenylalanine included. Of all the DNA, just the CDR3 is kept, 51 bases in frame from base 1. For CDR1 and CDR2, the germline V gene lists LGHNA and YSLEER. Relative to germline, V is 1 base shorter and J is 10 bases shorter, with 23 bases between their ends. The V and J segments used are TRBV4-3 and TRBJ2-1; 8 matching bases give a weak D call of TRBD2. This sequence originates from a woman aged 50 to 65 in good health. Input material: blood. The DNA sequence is TGCGCCAGCAGCCAAGTCTGGGGTAGCGGGACAGTCTGGGAGCAGTTCTTC. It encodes CASSQVWGSGTVWEQFF.